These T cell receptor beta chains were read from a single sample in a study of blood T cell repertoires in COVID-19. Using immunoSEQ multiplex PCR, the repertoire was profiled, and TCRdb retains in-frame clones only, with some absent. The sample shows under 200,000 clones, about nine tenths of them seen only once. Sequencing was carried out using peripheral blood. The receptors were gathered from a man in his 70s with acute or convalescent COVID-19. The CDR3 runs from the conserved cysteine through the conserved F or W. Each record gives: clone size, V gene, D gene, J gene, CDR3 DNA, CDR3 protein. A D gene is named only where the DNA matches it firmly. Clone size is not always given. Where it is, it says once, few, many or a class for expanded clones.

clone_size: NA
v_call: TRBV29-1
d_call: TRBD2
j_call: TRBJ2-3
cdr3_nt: TGCAGCGTTGGGCTAGCGGGGGCCACAGATACGCAGTATTTT
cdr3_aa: CSVGLAGATDTQYF

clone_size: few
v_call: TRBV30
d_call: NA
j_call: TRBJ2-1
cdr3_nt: TGTGCCTGGAGTGTACAGTCGTTGCAGTTCTTC
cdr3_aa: CAWSVQSLQFF

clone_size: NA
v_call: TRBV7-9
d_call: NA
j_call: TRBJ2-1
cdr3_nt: TGTGCCAGCAGCTTAGCGCGGTATGAGCAGTTCTTC
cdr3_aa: CASSLARYEQFF

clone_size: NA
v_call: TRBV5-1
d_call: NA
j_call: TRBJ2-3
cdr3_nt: TGCGCCAGCAGCTCCCCGGGAGCGGCAGATACGCAGTATTTT
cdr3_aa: CASSSPGAADTQYF

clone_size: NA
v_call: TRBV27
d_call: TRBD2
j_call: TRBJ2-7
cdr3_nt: TGTGCCAGCAGCCGACTAGCGGGAGGGAGGAGCTCCTACGAGCAGTACTTC
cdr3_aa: CASSRLAGGRSSYEQYF

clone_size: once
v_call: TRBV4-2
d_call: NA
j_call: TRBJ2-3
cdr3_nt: TGTGCCAGCAGCTCGCTGGGGGGATATGATACGCAGTATTTT
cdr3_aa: CASSSLGGYDTQYF

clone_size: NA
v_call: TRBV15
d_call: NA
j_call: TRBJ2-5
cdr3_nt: TGTGCCACCAGCAGAGATAATAGAAAGACCCAGTACTTC
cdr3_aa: CATSRDNRKTQYF

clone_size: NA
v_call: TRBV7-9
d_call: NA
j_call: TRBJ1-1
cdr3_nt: TGTGCCAGCAGCTTACAGGGTACGAACACTGAAGCTTTCTTT
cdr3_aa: CASSLQGTNTEAFF

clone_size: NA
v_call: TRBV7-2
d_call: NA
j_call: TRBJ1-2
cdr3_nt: TGTGCCAGCAGCTCAAACAGCGGATTGGGCTATGGCTACACCTTC
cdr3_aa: CASSSNSGLGYGYTF

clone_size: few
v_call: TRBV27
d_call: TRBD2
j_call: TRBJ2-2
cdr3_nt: TGTGCCAGCAGTCCCCGGGAGGCAGGGTACACCGGGGAGCTGTTTTTT
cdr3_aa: CASSPREAGYTGELFF

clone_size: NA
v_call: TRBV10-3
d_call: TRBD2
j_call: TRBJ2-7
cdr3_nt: TGTGCCATCAGGGGGGGACTAGGCATCAACGAGCAGTACTTC
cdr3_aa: CAIRGGLGINEQYF

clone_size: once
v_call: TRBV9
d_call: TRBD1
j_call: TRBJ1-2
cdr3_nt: TGTGCCAGCAGCGTAACCTACAGGGGGGGCTATGGCTACACCTTC
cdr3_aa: CASSVTYRGGYGYTF

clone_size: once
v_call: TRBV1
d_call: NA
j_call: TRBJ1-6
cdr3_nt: TGCACCAGGGGGGAACAGGGGAAAATTAATTCACCCCTCCACTTT
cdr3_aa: CTRGEQGKINSPLHF

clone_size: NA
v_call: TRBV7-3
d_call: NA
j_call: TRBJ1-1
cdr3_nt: TGTGCCAGCAGCTTAATATGGCGGGGGCTTAGCACTGAAGCTTTCTTT
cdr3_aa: CASSLIWRGLSTEAFF

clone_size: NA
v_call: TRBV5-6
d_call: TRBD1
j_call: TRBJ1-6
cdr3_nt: TGTGCCAGCAAGACAGGGGAACGCTCCTATAATTCACCCCTCCACTTT
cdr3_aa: CASKTGERSYNSPLHF

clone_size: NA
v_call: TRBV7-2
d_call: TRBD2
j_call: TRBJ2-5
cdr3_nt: TGTGCCAGCAGCCGGGGACTAGCGGGAGCAGAGACCCAGTACTTC
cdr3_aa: CASSRGLAGAETQYF

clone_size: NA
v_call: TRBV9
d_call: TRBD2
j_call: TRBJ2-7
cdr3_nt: TGTGCCAGCAGCGTAGGGTCTAGCGGGATGGTCGAGCAGTACTTC
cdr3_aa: CASSVGSSGMVEQYF

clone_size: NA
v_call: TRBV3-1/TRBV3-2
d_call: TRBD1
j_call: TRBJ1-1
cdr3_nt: TGTGCCAGCAGCCCCCCGGGACAGGGTCTCGAGTACACTGAAGCTTTCTTT
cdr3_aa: CASSPPGQGLEYTEAFF

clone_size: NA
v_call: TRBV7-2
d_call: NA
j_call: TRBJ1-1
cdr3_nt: TGTGCCAGCAGCTTAGGATGGGGGGGCAACACTGAAGCTTTCTTT
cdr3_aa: CASSLGWGGNTEAFF

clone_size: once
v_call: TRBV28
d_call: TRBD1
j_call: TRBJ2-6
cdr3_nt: TGTGCCAGCAACTTCAGGGGGCGTTTCTCTGGGGCCAACGTCCTGACTTTC
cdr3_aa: CASNFRGRFSGANVLTF

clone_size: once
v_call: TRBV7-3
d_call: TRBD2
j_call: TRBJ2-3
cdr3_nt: TGTGCCAGCAGCCCCAGCGGGAGGGCACTCGCAGATACGCAGTATTTT
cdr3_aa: CASSPSGRALADTQYF

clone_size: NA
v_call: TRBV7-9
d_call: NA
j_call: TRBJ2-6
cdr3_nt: TGTGCCAGCAGGTTTGGCAGCGCTGGGGCCAACGTCCTGACTTTC
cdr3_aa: CASRFGSAGANVLTF

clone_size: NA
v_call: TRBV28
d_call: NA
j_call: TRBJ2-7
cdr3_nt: TGTGCCAGCAGTTTCTCCGGGGTCCTCTCCTACGAGCAGTACTTC
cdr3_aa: CASSFSGVLSYEQYF

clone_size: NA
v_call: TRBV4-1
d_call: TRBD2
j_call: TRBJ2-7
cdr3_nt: TGCGCCAGCAGCCAATCCGGGACTAGCTTTGGCGAGCAGTACTTC
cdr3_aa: CASSQSGTSFGEQYF

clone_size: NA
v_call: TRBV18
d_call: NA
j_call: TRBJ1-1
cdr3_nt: TGTGCCAGCTCTTTTCAGGAAATGAACACTGAAGCTTTCTTT
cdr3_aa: CASSFQEMNTEAFF

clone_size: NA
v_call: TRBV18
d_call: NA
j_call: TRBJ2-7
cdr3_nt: TGTGCCAGCTCACCACTAGGGGGCTCCTACGAGCAGTACTTC
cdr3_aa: CASSPLGGSYEQYF

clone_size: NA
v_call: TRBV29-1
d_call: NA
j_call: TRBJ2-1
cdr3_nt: TGCAGCGTTGAACTCTCCTACAATGAGCAGTTCTTC
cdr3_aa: CSVELSYNEQFF

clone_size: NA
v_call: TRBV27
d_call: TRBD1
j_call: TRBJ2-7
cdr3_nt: TGTGCCAGCAGCCCTCACCGGGACAGGGGGCGAGAGCAGTACTTC
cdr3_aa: CASSPHRDRGREQYF

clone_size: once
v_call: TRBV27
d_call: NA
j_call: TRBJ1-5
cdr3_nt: TGTGCCAGCAGTCCCCTGGGGAGGGAGTATAGCAATCAGCCCCAGCATTTT
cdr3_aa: CASSPLGREYSNQPQHF

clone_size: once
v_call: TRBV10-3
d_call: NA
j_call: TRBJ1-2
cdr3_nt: TGTGCCATCAGTCCGAACTCTAACTATGGCTACACCTTC
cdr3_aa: CAISPNSNYGYTF

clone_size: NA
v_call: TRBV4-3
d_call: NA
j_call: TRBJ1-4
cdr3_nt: TGCGCCAGCAGCCTTGCCCGGGGGGGGAATGAAAAACTGTTTTTT
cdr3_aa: CASSLARGGNEKLFF

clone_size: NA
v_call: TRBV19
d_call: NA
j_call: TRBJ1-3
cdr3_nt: TGTGCCAGTAGTATACTACCTCAGGGGACGGCAGCTGGAAACACCATATATTTT
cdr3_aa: CASSILPQGTAAGNTIYF

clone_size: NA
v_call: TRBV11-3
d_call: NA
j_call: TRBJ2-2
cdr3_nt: TGTGCCAGCAGCTTAGGGCTAGCGAGGCACACCGGGGAGCTGTTTTTT
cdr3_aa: CASSLGLARHTGELFF

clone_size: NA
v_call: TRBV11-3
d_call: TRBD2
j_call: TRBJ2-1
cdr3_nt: TGTGCCAGCAGCCCGGGACTAGAATACAATGAGCAGTTCTTC
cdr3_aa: CASSPGLEYNEQFF

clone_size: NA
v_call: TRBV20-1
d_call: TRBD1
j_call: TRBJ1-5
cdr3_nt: TGCAGTGCTAGTCATAGGGACAGCGGCAATCAGCCCCAGCATTTT
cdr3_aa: CSASHRDSGNQPQHF

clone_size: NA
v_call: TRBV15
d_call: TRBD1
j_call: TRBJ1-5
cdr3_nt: TGTGCCACCAGTAGTGACAGGGTCTATCAGCCCCAGCATTTT
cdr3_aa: CATSSDRVYQPQHF

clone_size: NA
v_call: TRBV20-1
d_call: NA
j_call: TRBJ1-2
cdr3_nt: TGCAGTCTGCGGGGGCAAGGGGGCTACACCTTC
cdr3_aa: CSLRGQGGYTF

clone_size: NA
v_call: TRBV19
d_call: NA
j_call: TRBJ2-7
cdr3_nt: TGTGCCAGTACAGCGGCAGCGGGCTACGAGCAGTACTTC
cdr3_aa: CASTAAAGYEQYF

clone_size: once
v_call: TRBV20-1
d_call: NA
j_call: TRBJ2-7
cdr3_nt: TGCAGTCTAAGGGGGTCCGACGAGCAGTACTTC
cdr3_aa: CSLRGSDEQYF

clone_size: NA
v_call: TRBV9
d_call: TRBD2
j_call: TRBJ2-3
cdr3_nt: TGTGCCAGCAGCGTAGGACTAGCGTCAATCACAGATACGCAGTATTTT
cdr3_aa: CASSVGLASITDTQYF

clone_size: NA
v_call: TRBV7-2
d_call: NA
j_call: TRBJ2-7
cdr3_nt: TGTGCCAGCAGCCCGAATGCGTACGAGCAGTACTTC
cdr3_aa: CASSPNAYEQYF

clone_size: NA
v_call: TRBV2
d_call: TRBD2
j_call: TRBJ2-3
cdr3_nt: TGTGCCAGCAGATGGCGGGACTACACAGATACGCAGTATTTT
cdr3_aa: CASRWRDYTDTQYF

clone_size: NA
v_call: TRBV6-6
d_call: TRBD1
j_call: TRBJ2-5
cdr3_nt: TGTGCCAGCAGTAGACAGGGAGAGACCCAGTACTTC
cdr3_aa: CASSRQGETQYF

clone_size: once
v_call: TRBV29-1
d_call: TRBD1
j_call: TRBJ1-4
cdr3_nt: TGCAGCGCCACCTTCTCCGGGACAGGGAATGAAAAACTGTTTTTT
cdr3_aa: CSATFSGTGNEKLFF

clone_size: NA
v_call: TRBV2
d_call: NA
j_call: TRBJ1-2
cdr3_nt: TGTGCCAGCTTCGCCTTCGGGGGGACACTTGGCTACACCTTC
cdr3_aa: CASFAFGGTLGYTF

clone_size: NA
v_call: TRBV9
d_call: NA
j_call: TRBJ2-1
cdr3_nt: TGTGCCAGCAGCGTTGGGTGGGGGAGCGGGTACAATGAGCAGTTCTTC
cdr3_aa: CASSVGWGSGYNEQFF

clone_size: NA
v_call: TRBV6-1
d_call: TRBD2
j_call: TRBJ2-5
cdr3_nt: TGTGCCAGCAGTGAAACTTTTGGACTAGCGGGGGGAACGACACAAGAGACCCAGTACTTC
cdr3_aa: CASSETFGLAGGTTQETQYF

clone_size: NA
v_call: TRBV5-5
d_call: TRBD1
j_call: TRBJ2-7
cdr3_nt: TGTGCCAGCAGCTTGACAGGGGCCTACGAGCAGTACTTC
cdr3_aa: CASSLTGAYEQYF

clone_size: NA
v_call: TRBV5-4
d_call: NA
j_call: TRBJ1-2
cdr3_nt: TGTGCCAGCAGCCTGACTAGCAGGGGTAACTATGGCTACACCTTC
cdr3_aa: CASSLTSRGNYGYTF

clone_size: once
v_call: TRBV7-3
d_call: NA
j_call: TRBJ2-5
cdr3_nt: TGTGCCAGCAGCTTATCAGGGGCACGAGAGACCCAGTACTTC
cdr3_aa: CASSLSGARETQYF

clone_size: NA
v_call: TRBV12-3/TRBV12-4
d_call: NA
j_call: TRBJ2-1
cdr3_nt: TGTGCCAGCAGCTGGACTAGGGGGAATGAGCAGTTCTTC
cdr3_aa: CASSWTRGNEQFF

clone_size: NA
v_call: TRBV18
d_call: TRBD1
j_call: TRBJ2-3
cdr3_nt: TGTGCCAGCTCGCTGGACAGGGGATACACAGATACGCAGTATTTT
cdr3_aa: CASSLDRGYTDTQYF

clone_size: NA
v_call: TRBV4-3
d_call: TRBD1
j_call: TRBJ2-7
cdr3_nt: TGCGCCAGCAGCCAAGGTGGACAGGGCAGCTCCTACGAGCAGTACTTC
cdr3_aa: CASSQGGQGSSYEQYF

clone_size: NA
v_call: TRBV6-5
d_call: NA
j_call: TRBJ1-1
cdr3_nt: TGTGCCAGCAAGGTCCTCGGGGACATGAACACTGAAGCTTTCTTT
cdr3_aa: CASKVLGDMNTEAFF

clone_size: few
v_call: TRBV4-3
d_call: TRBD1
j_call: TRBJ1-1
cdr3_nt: TGCGCCAGCAGCCAGGACCGGACAGGGAGAGCTTTCTTT
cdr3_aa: CASSQDRTGRAFF

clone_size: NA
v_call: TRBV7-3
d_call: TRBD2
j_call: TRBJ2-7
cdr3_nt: TGTGCCAGCAGCTCCCGGGGGGACGAGCAGTACTTC
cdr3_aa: CASSSRGDEQYF

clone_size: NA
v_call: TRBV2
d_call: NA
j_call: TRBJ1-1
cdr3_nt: TGTGCCAGCTGGGGGGATATGAACACTGAAGCTTTCTTT
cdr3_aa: CASWGDMNTEAFF

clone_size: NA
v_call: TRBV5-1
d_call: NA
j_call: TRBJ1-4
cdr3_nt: TGCGCCAGCAGCTTGGGAGCCCTTGAAAAACTGTTTTTT
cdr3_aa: CASSLGALEKLFF

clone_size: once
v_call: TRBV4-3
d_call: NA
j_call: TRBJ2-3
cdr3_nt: TGCGCCAGCAGCCAACTAGCGATTGGCACAGATACGCAGTATTTT
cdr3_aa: CASSQLAIGTDTQYF